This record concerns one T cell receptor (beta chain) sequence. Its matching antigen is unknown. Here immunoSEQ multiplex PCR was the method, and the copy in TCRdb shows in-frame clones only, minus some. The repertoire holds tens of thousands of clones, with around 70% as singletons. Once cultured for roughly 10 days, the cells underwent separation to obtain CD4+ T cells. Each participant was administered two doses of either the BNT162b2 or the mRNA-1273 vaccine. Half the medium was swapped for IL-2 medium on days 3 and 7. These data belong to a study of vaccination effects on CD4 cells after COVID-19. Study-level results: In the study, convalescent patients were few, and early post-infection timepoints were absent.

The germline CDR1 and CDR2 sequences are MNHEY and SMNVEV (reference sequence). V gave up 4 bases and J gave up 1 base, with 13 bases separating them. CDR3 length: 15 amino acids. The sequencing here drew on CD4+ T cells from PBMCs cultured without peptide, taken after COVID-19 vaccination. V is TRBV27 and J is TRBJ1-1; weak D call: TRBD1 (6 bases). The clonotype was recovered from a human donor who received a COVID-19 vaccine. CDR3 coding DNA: TGTGCCAGCAGTTCCCAGAACAGGGAGAACACTGAAGCTTTCTTT. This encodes CASSSQNRENTEAFF.